A single sample is the source of the 5 T cell receptor beta chains below, sequenced in a study of blood T cell repertoires in COVID-19. Method: immunoSEQ multiplex PCR; TCRdb's copy keeps in-frame clones and lacks some. The sample has a few hundred thousand clones; more than 85% are singletons. Source material: PBMCs or T cells enriched from blood (not recorded which). These receptor sequences come from a woman in her thirties who had recovered from COVID-19.

This clone was detected only a few times. This rearrangement joins TRBV7-3 to TRBJ2-2; no clear D gene. CDR1 and CDR2 from the germline V gene are SGHTA and FQGTGA. The CDR3 extends over 14 amino acids. V gave up 5 bases and J gave up 2 bases, with 9 bases separating them. CDR3 sequence reads: CASSPPRNTGELFF. The CDR3 DNA sequence: TGTGCCAGCAGCCCTCCGAGAAACACCGGGGAGCTGTTTTTT. Together with reference TRBV7-3 and TRBJ2-2, the CDR3 gives the full variable domain: GAGVSQTPSNKVTEKGKYVELRCDPISGHTALYWYRQSLGQGPEFLIYFQGTGAADDSGLPNDRFFAVRPEGSVSTLKIQRTERGDSAVYLCASSPPRNTGELFFGEGSRLTVL.

The chain couples TRBV7-2 to TRBJ1-1; 7 bases fit TRBD1. Germline loops: CDR1 SGHTA, CDR2 FQGNSA. The V gene end was trimmed by 0 bases and the J gene end by 1 base; junction bases not matched to a gene: 14. The CDR3 has 19 residues. Written as DNA, the CDR3 is TGTGCCAGCAGCTTAGCGCTAACCGCGTGGGGACAGACGAACACTGAAGCTTTCTTT. This encodes CASSLALTAWGQTNTEAFF.

In this sample, this clone turned up a few times. This chain uses TRBV28 with TRBJ1-5; D gene uncertain. Germline values: CDR1 MDHEN, CDR2 SYDVKM. The CDR3 runs to 13 residues. Trimming cost V 7 bases and J 3 bases, with 10 bases left between them. The CDR3 here is CASTAAFNQPQHF. The CDR3 DNA follows: TGTGCCAGCACCGCGGCTTTCAATCAGCCCCAGCATTTT.

V is TRBV28 and J is TRBJ1-1; 10 bases agree with TRBD1. V trimming: 4 bases; J trimming: 5 bases; junction bases outside the gene matches: 7. The CDR3 length is 15 residues. Germline CDR1 MDHEN, CDR2 SYDVKM. CDR3 sequence reads: CASSSGQGTGTEAFF. The CDR3 DNA sequence: TGTGCCAGCAGTTCGGGACAGGGGACTGGGACTGAAGCTTTCTTT. Full variable domain (rest looked up from reference TRBV28 and TRBJ1-1): DVKVTQSSRYLVKRTGEKVFLECVQDMDHENMFWYRQDPGLGLRLIYFSYDVKMKEKGDIPEGYSVSREKKERFSLILESASTNQTSMYLCASSSGQGTGTEAFFGQGTRLTVV.

This chain links TRBV7-3 with TRBJ2-7, with 13 bases that match TRBD2. This CDR3 spans 15 amino acids. Germline CDR1 is SGHTA and CDR2 is FQGTGA. The junction had 6 bases not matched to a gene; V was cut back by 5 bases and J by 5 bases. The CDR3 loop reads CASSPGLAGVDEQYF. CDR3 bases: TGTGCCAGCAGCCCTGGACTAGCGGGAGTGGACGAGCAGTACTTC.